These 20 T cell receptor beta chains came from one sample sequenced in a study of blood T cell repertoires in COVID-19. Repertoires were generated with immunoSEQ multiplex PCR, while TCRdb's copy carries only in-frame clones and drops some. The sample consists of 200,000 to 300,000 clones, approximately 87% of them appearing once. The sequencing input was peripheral blood. The receptors derive from a human donor in a cohort sampled during active COVID-19.

The rearrangement uses TRBV7-6 and TRBJ1-3; tentatively, D is TRBD1 (5 bases). Germline V gene data show CDR1 as SGHVS and CDR2 as FNYEAQ. Trimming took off 5 bases at V and 1 base at J, with 24 bases between the two ends. The CDR3 runs 19 residues. The DNA for the CDR3 is TGTGCCAGCAGCAAAGCCGTAGGCAGGGCGATGGCGTCTGGAAACACCATATATTTT. It is translated as CASSKAVGRAMASGNTIYF.

The chain recombines TRBV27 with TRBJ1-4; maybe TRBD1 (5 bases). V lost 7 bases, J lost 5 bases, and 14 bases lay in between. This CDR3 is 14 amino acids long. The germline gives CDR1 MNHEY, CDR2 SMNVEV (reference sequence). As DNA, the CDR3 is TGTGCCAGCACCCCCAGCGGGGGAAATGAAAAACTGTTTTTT. It is translated as CASTPSGGNEKLFF.

Only one count was recorded for this clone. J is TRBJ1-2 and V is TRBV28, with D tentatively TRBD1 (6 bases). Germline CDR1 is MDHEN and CDR2 is SYDVKM. V lost 3 bases to trimming and J lost 4 bases, with 18 bases between them. The CDR3 extends over 16 amino acids. The CDR3: CASSFEVGGRIYGYTF. For the CDR3, the DNA is TGTGCCAGCAGTTTTGAGGTCGGGGGGCGCATCTATGGCTACACCTTC.

V usage is TRBV5-6 and J usage is TRBJ1-1; 10 bases line up with TRBD1. Germline assignment: CDR1 SGHDT and CDR2 YYEEEE. Trimming at V came to 0 bases and at J to 3 bases, leaving 2 bases not matched to a gene. The CDR3 consists of 15 residues. The CDR3 sequence is CASSLVGQGDTEAFF. CDR3 DNA: TGTGCCAGCAGCTTGGTTGGACAGGGGGACACTGAAGCTTTCTTT. Based on the CDR3 plus reference TRBV5-6 and TRBJ1-1, the full variable domain is DAGVTQSPTHLIKTRGQQVTLRCSPKSGHDTVSWYQQALGQGPQFIFQYYEEEERQRGNFPDRFSGHQFPNYSSELNVNALLLGDSALYLCASSLVGQGDTEAFFGQGTRLTVV.

The J gene is TRBJ1-1, the V gene TRBV10-3; weak D call: TRBD1 (5 bases). Germline CDR1 and CDR2: ENHRY and SYGVKD. V was pared by 8 bases and J by 1 base, with 20 bases between. CDR3 length: 16 residues. CDR3 residues: CAISSGLLVPNTEAFF. CDR3 bases: TGTGCCATCTCCTCAGGGCTCTTGGTCCCGAACACTGAAGCTTTCTTT.

The rearrangement joins TRBV2 to TRBJ1-1; D unclear. CDR1 is SNHLY and CDR2 is FYNNEI in the germline V gene. Trimming took off 4 bases at V and 0 bases at J, with 9 bases between the two ends. The CDR3 runs to 14 residues. This chain's CDR3 is CASSAARMNTEAFF. CDR3 coding DNA: TGTGCCAGCAGTGCGGCCAGGATGAACACTGAAGCTTTCTTT.

The CDR3: CASSPQAGGLYEQYF. CDR3 nucleotide sequence: TGTGCCAGCAGCCCCCAGGCGGGGGGCCTCTACGAGCAGTACTTC. This chain links TRBV7-2 with TRBJ2-7, with 8 bases identical to TRBD2. CDR3 length: 15 residues. After removal of 5 bases from V and 3 bases from J, the junction contained 9 bases not matched to a gene. Germline V gene lookup returns CDR1 SGHTA and CDR2 FQGNSA.

This clone was recorded once. The chain combines TRBV10-3 with TRBJ2-5; the D gene is possibly TRBD2 (5 bases). Deletions cut 0 bases from V and 6 bases from J, with 11 bases between. Germline V gene data show CDR1 as ENHRY and CDR2 as SYGVKD. The CDR3 contains 14 residues. CDR3 in amino acids: CAISESREAQTQYF. The CDR3 DNA reads TGTGCCATCAGTGAGTCGAGGGAAGCTCAGACCCAGTACTTC.

The J gene is TRBJ2-1, the V gene TRBV19; 12 bases agree with TRBD2. V shed 5 bases, J shed 5 bases, and the junction held 7 bases outside the gene matches. Germline-derived CDR1 and CDR2 are LNHDA and SQIVND (reference sequence). The CDR3 runs 16 residues. CDR3 bases: TGTGCCAGTAGTCGAACGGGACTAGCGGGTCACAATGAGCAGTTCTTC. Its translation is CASSRTGLAGHNEQFF.

The chain couples TRBV5-4 to TRBJ2-1, with 10 nucleotides matching TRBD2. V lost 4 bases to trimming and J lost 8 bases; unmatched junction nucleotides: 15. The CDR3 covers 17 residues. The germline CDR1 and CDR2 sequences are SGHNT and YYREEE (reference sequence). The CDR3 DNA follows: TGTGCCAGCAGCACCCCTAGCGGGAGCCCCCTAGGTCATGAGCAGTTCTTC. It encodes CASSTPSGSPLGHEQFF.

The V gene is TRBV6-5, the J gene TRBJ2-7; 9 bases are shared with TRBD2. The germline V gene encodes CDR1 MNHEY and CDR2 SVGAGI. The CDR3 runs 16 residues. V was clipped by 0 bases and J by 5 bases; unmatched bases: 8. This chain's CDR3 is CASSYSPTSGYDEQYF. CDR3 sequence (DNA): TGTGCCAGCAGTTACTCACCTACTAGCGGGTACGACGAGCAGTACTTC.

This chain connects TRBV5-1 to TRBJ2-7, with 10 bases matching TRBD1. With 0 bases clipped from V and 3 bases from J, the junction kept 9 bases outside the gene matches. The CDR3 totals 17 residues. Germline CDR1 reads SGHRS; CDR2 reads YFSETQ. In DNA form, the CDR3 reads TGCGCCAGCAGCTTGGCCATCGCCGGGACAGGGGACTACGAGCAGTACTTC. This encodes CASSLAIAGTGDYEQYF.

The rearrangement joins TRBV5-6 to TRBJ2-3; 8 bases are shared with TRBD2. The CDR3 loop spans 11 amino acids. V lost 4 bases and J lost 11; bases outside the gene matches: 3. The V gene's germline CDR1 is SGHDT and CDR2 YYEEEE. As DNA, the CDR3 is TGTGCCAGCAGCCGGGAGGGTCAGCAGTATTTT. Translated: CASSREGQQYF.

The chain links TRBV12-3 or TRBV12-4 to TRBJ1-1; D ambiguous. The CDR3 has 12 residues. Trimming took off 5 bases at V and 3 bases at J, with 7 bases between the two ends. The CDR3 sequence: CASSQEYTEAFF. The CDR3 coding sequence is TGTGCCAGCAGTCAGGAATACACTGAAGCTTTCTTT.

CDR3: CASSYNTNEQYF. CDR3 DNA sequence: TGTGCCAGCAGTTACAATACAAACGAGCAGTACTTC. The chain combines TRBV6-5 with TRBJ2-7, with D uncertain. This CDR3 contains 12 residues. Deletions cut 2 bases from V and 5 bases from J, with 7 bases between. The germline V gene has CDR1 MNHEY and CDR2 SVGAGI.

This clone was seen only once. V and J are TRBV3-1 (or the pseudogene TRBV3-2) and TRBJ1-5; tentative D call: TRBD1 (6 bases). The germline V gene encodes CDR1 LGHDT and CDR2 YNNKEL (reference sequence). CDR3 length: 16 residues. V was trimmed by 1 base and J by 4 bases, leaving 14 bases between them. The DNA of the CDR3 is TGTGCCAGCAGCCAAGCGGGGGGCGGCTCAAATCAGCCCCAGCATTTT. This translates into CASSQAGGGSNQPQHF.

V gene TRBV7-9 combines with J gene TRBJ1-5; D call uncertain. This CDR3 has 14 residues. Germline assignment: CDR1 SEHNR and CDR2 FQNEAQ (reference sequence). V was clipped by 3 bases and J by 6 bases, with 12 bases between them. The CDR3 region has the DNA TGTGCCAGCAGCTTCGACACCTCGAGTCAGCCCCAGCATTTT. Its protein product is CASSFDTSSQPQHF.

The rearrangement uses TRBV10-3 and TRBJ2-3, with TRBD1 as a possible D gene (5 bases). The ends were cut back, 0 bases at V and 3 bases at J, with 7 bases in the middle. The CDR3 consists of 14 residues. CDR1 ENHRY and CDR2 SYGVKD come from the germline V gene. DNA of the CDR3: TGTGCCATCAGTGAGTCTTACAGGACAGATACGCAGTATTTT. Protein: CAISESYRTDTQYF.

This chain uses TRBV5-4 with TRBJ2-3; 9 bases map to TRBD1. The V gene end was trimmed by 3 bases and the J gene end by 5 bases; junction bases not matched to a gene: 7. Germline CDR1 and CDR2: SGHNT and YYREEE (reference sequence). The CDR3 spans 15 residues. The CDR3 is CASSYRDRVEDTQYF. The CDR3, as DNA: TGTGCCAGCAGCTACCGGGACAGGGTGGAAGATACGCAGTATTTT.

This clone came up once. The rearrangement joins TRBV10-2 to TRBJ1-2, with 8 bases matching TRBD1. V lost 6 bases, J lost 7 bases, and 4 bases stayed unmatched. Germline V gene sequence: CDR1 WSHSY, CDR2 SAAADI. The CDR3 contains 12 residues. The CDR3 DNA reads as TGCGCCAGCAGAGGACAGGGAGGTGGCTACACCTTC. Translated, it gives CASRGQGGGYTF.